A single T cell receptor (beta chain) is shown here with its context. Its antigen is unidentified. The sample belongs to a study of cytotoxic CD8 clonotypes in ibrutinib-treated CLL. Study findings and constraints: Public clonotypes proved infrequent, and on treatment they shrank or remained steady. The study found clonality rose at ibrutinib response, then fell toward baseline at progression.

The CDR3 covers 14 residues. The ends were cut back, 5 bases at V and 3 bases at J, with 11 bases in the middle. The V gene's germline CDR1 is MNHEY and CDR2 SMNVEV (reference sequence). Some clones are missing from TCRdb's copy, which holds only in-frame ones; the method was immunoSEQ multiplex PCR. Of fewer than 400,000 clones in the sample, 67% were seen once. V is TRBV27 and J is TRBJ2-1, with a weak D call TRBD1 (5 bases). The clonotype originates from a human donor with chronic lymphocytic leukemia. The source material was PBMCs, sampled after 36 months of ibrutinib treatment. The DNA for the CDR3 is TGTGCCAGCAGTCAACAGGACAACTACAATGAGCAGTTCTTC. It specifies CASSQQDNYNEQFF.